One TCR beta chain is described in this entry. Its target is unknown. These data originate in a study of T cell responses to AZD1222 COVID-19 vaccine. Clones were sequenced by immunoSEQ multiplex PCR, and TCRdb holds only the in-frame ones, with some missing. This table holds around 35,000 clones, 75% to 90% found once. Findings and caveats of the study: The donors showed a predominance of white British ancestry and of females, with possible underestimation of clonal diversity. Of spike-specific TCRs, nearly half reportedly target regions left unmutated in variants.

V lost 4 bases and J lost 7; bases outside the gene matches: 17. Germline-derived CDR1 and CDR2 are SGHRS and YFSETQ. The CDR3 covers 18 residues. The chain carries TRBV5-1 and TRBJ2-1, with 10 bases matching TRBD2. The sample consisted of peripheral blood, taken on day 0 of AZD1222 vaccination. The sequence derives from an adult in good health. The CDR3 DNA reads TGCGCCAGCAGCCGAGGGCACCTAGCGGGAGCTGGTTGGAATGAGCAGTTCTTC. This sequence encodes CASSRGHLAGAGWNEQFF. Using reference TRBV5-1 and TRBJ2-1 for the parts outside the CDR3, the full variable domain is KAGVTQTPRYLIKTRGQQVTLSCSPISGHRSVSWYQQTPGQGLQFLFEYFSETQRNKGNFPGRFSGRQFSNSRSEMNVSTLELGDSALYLCASSRGHLAGAGWNEQFFGPGTRLTVL.